This T cell receptor beta chain was sequenced in a study of beta chain features in type 1 diabetes. Study-level points and caveats: TCRB CDR3s from Type 1 diabetes patients were moderately but significantly shorter in all four CD4+ subsets.

The authors reverse transcribed all of the isolated RNA, so sequencing captured expressed TCRB transcripts. TCRdb's copy holds only in-frame clones and misses some; the assay was immunoSEQ multiplex PCR. The sample lists about 700,000 clones; 10% to 15% were seen once. Per germline, CDR1 LGHNA and CDR2 YNFKEQ. CDR3 length equals 15 residues. V was clipped by 4 bases and J by 0 bases, with 12 bases between them. This clone appeared a few times. Its target is unknown. Sequenced material: naive CD4+ T cells from blood. This clonotype was sampled from a man younger than 35 with type 1 diabetes. The rearrangement uses TRBV4-2 and TRBJ1-2, with D possibly being TRBD1 (5 bases). The CDR3 DNA sequence: TGTGCCAGCAGCCCCACAGGAGGGACTAACTATGGCTACACCTTC. It specifies CASSPTGGTNYGYTF.